This T cell receptor (beta chain) was found in a study of CD8+ T cells in alopecia areata. Study as a whole: Treated patients were given oral tofacitinib, which was dosed at 5 to 10 mg twice daily. The SALT score measured affected scalp surface percentage in treated patients.

RNA extraction was followed by reverse transcription into cDNA, which acted as the sequencing template. Generated by immunoSEQ multiplex PCR, the TCRdb table keeps only in-frame clones and is missing some. Among under 4,500 clones listed, roughly 71% were seen once. As to treatment: oral pan-JAK inhibitor, 5-10 mg twice daily. Sampling of alopecia areata patients yielded lesional scalp punch biopsies as well as peripheral blood. The sequence came from a human donor with alopecia areata. The source material was skin, sampled at week 24, from a patient treated with tofacitinib.

CDR3 nucleotides: TGTGCCAGCAGCTCAAGACTAGTTACCACAGATACGCAGTATTTT. This gives the protein CASSSRLVTTDTQYF. The genes are TRBV7-9 and TRBJ2-3; D perhaps matches TRBD2 (6 bases). The CDR3 contains 15 residues. V was trimmed by 4 bases and J by 2 bases, leaving 13 bases between them. Germline CDR1 and CDR2: SEHNR and FQNEAQ (reference sequence).